This T cell receptor (beta chain) was captured by sequencing in a study of vaccination and CD4 T cells after COVID-19. With the Oncomine TCR Beta short-read assay, DNA from cultured CD4+ T cells was sequenced. In TCRdb, the PCR reads were re-called with MiXCR into one record per CDR3 protein. Of 15,000 to 20,000 distinct CDR3 sequences listed, under 30% are singletons. A note on this clonotype: Its target is not known.

As to treatment: approximately nine-day PBMC culture with coronavirus spike peptide pools or control peptides (ViraFEST assay). The junction had 13 bases not matched to a gene; V was cut back by 6 bases and J by 7 bases. The CDR3 contains 17 residues. Looked up from germline, CDR1 is MGHDK and CDR2 is SYGVNS. Whole-study results and caveats: Vaccine-specific clones numbering 304 of 307 showed spike mono-reactivity in convalescent patients.

The chain combines TRBV25-1 with TRBJ2-6; 9 bases line up with TRBD1. The sample was cultured CD4+ T cells from blood. The clonotype originates from a human donor with COVID-19. CDR3 sequence reads: CASSDSGTGSFANVLTF. Written as DNA, the CDR3 is TGTGCCAGCAGCGATTCCGGGACAGGGTCTTTCGCCAACGTCCTGACTTTC.